This paragraph covers one T cell receptor beta chain sequence. V dropped 8 bases and J dropped 3; count of bases not matched to a gene: 4. Germline V gene lookup returns CDR1 WSHSY and CDR2 SAAADI. This CDR3 region has 13 residues. This specimen belongs to a study of control samples from healthy donors and cancer patients. Some clones are missing from TCRdb's copy, which holds only in-frame ones; the method was immunoSEQ multiplex PCR. Of fewer than 90,000 clones listed, around 94% are singletons. The chain uses TRBV10-2 and TRBJ1-5; the match to TRBD1 covers 7 bases. Source material: blood. The sequence was obtained from a woman aged 40 to 55 in good health. The CDR3 protein is CASAGGSNQPQHF. The DNA of the CDR3 is TGCGCCAGCGCAGGGGGTTCCAATCAGCCCCAGCATTTT.